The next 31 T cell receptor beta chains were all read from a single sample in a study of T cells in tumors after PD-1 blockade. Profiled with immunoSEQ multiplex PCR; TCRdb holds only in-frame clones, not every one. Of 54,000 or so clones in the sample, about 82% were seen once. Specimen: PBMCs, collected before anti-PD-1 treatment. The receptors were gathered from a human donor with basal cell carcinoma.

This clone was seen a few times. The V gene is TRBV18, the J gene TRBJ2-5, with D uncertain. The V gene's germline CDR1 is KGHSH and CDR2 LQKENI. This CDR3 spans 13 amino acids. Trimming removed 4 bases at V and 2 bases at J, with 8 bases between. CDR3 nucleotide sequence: TGTGCCAGCTCACAACGGCCACAAGAGACCCAGTACTTC. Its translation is CASSQRPQETQYF. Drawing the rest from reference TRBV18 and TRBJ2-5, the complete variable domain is NAGVMQNPRHLVRRRGQEARLRCSPMKGHSHVYWYRQLPEEGLKFMVYLQKENIIDESGMPKERFSAEFPKEGPSILRIQQVVRGDSAAYFCASSQRPQETQYFGPGTRLLVL.

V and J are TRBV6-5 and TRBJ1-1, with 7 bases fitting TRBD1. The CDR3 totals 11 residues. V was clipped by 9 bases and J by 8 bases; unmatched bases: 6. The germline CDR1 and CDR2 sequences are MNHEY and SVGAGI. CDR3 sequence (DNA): TGTGCCAGTAAGTCCAGGGGGGAAGCTTTCTTT. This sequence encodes CASKSRGEAFF.

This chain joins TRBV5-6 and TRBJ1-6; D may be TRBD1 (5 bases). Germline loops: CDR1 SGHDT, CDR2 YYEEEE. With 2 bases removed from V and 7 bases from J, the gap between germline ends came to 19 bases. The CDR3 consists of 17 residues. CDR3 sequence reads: CASSLSSGDRRNSPLHF. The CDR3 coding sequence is TGTGCCAGCAGCTTATCAAGTGGAGACAGAAGAAATTCACCCCTCCACTTT.

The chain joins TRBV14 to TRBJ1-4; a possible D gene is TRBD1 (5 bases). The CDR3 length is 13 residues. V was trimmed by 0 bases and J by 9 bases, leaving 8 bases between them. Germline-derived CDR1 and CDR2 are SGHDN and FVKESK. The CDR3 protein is CASSQDYRKKLFF. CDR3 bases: TGTGCCAGCAGCCAAGATTACAGGAAAAAACTGTTTTTT.

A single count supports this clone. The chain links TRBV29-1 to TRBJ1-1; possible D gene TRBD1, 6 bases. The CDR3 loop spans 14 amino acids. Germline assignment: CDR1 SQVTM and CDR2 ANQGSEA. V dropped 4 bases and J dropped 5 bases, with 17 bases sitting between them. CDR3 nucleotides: TGCAGCGTTGTTGTAGGGGGAGTTTATACTGAAGCTTTCTTT. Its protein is CSVVVGGVYTEAFF.

Here the CDR3 DNA reads TGTGCCAGCAGTTTTACCGACGGCTATGGCTACACCTTC. This gives the protein CASSFTDGYGYTF. This rearrangement joins TRBV12-3 or TRBV12-4 to TRBJ1-2; D gene unclear. V gave up 3 bases and J gave up 4 bases, with 9 bases separating them. CDR3 length equals 13 residues.

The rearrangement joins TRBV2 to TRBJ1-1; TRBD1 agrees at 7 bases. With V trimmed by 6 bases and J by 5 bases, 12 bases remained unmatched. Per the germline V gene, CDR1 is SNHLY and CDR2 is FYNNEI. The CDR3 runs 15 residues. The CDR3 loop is CASRPLQGRSTEAFF. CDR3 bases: TGTGCCAGCAGGCCATTACAGGGGAGGTCGACTGAAGCTTTCTTT. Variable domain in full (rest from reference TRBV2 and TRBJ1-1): EPEVTQTPSHQVTQMGQEVILRCVPISNHLYFYWYRQILGQKVEFLVSFYNNEISEKSEIFDDQFSVERPDGSNFTLKIRSTKLEDSAMYFCASRPLQGRSTEAFFGQGTRLTVV.

This CDR3 is CASRDPGTGKNEQFF. CDR3 bases: TGTGCCAGCAGGGACCCCGGGACTGGTAAGAATGAGCAGTTCTTC. The chain uses TRBV6-5 and TRBJ2-1; tentative D call: TRBD2 (6 bases). Trimming removed 6 bases from V and 7 bases from J, with 19 bases in between. This CDR3 is 15 amino acids long. Germline CDR1 MNHEY, CDR2 SVGAGI.

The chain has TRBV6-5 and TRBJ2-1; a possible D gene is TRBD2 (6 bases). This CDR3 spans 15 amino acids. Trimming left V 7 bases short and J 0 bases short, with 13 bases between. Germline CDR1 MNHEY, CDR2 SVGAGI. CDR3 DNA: TGTGCCAGCAAAATTCGGGGGAGCTCCTACAATGAGCAGTTCTTC. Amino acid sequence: CASKIRGSSYNEQFF.

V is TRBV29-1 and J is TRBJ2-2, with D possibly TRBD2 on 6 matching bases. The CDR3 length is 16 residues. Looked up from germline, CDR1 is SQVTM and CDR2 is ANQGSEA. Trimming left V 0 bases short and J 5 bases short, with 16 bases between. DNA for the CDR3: TGCAGCGTTGAAGATCCCCAGTCAGGGACTACCGGGGAGCTGTTTTTT. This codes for CSVEDPQSGTTGELFF.

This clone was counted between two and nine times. This CDR3 is CASSTRDSISVEFF. The CDR3 DNA sequence: TGTGCCAGCAGCACCCGGGACTCCATCTCCGTAGAATTCTTC. The rearrangement uses TRBV3-1 (or the pseudogene TRBV3-2) and TRBJ2-1, with D possibly being TRBD2 (6 bases). Germline values: CDR1 LGHDT, CDR2 YNNKEL (reference sequence). The CDR3 totals 14 residues. Deletions cut 5 bases from V and 16 bases from J, with 24 bases between.

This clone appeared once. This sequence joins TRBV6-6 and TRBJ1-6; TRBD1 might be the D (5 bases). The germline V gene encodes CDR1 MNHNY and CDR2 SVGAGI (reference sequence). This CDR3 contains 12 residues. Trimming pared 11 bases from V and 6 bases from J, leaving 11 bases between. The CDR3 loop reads CAGGGGNSPLHF. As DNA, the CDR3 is TGTGCCGGGGGGGGAGGTAATTCACCCCTCCACTTT.

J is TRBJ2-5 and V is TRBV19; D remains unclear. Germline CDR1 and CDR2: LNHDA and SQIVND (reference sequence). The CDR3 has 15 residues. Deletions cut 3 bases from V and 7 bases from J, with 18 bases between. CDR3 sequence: CASSIQADGLGTQYF. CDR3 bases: TGTGCCAGTAGTATCCAGGCGGATGGGCTGGGGACCCAGTACTTC.

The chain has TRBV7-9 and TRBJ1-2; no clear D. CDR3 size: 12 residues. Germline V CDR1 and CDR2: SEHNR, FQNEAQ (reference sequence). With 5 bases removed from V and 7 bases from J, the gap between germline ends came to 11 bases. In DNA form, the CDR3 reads TGTGCCAGCAGCCCAACCACGACTGGCTACACCTTC. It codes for CASSPTTTGYTF.

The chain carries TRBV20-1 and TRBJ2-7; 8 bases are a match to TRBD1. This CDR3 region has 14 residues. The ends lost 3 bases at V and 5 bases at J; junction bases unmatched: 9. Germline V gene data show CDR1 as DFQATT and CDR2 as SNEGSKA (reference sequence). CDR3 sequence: CSASSGGAKHEQYF. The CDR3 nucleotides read TGCAGTGCTAGTTCAGGGGGCGCAAAACACGAGCAGTACTTC.

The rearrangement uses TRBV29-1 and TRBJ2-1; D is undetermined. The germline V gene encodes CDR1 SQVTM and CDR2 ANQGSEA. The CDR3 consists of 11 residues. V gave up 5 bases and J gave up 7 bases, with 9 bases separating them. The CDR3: CSVTVLNEQFF. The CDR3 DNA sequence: TGCAGCGTTACTGTCTTGAATGAGCAGTTCTTC.

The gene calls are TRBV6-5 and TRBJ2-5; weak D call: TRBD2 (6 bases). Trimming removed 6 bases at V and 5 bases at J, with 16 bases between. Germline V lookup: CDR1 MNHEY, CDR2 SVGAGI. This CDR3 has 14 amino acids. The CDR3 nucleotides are TGTGCCAGCAGCGTGCGGGGAGACGAGGAGACCCAGTACTTC. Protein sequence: CASSVRGDEETQYF.

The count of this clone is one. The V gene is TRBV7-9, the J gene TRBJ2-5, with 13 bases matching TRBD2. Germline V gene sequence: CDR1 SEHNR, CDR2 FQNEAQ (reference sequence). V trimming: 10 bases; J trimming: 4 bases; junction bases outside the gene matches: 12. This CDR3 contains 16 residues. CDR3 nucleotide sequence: TGTGCCATATTGGCCGGGACTAGCGGGGTTAGAGAGACCCAGTACTTC. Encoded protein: CAILAGTSGVRETQYF.

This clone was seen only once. This chain's CDR3 is CASSSPGLASDTQYF. CDR3 in DNA: TGTGCCAGCAGCTCGCCGGGACTAGCATCCGATACGCAGTATTTT. The chain carries TRBV5-4 and TRBJ2-3, with 9 bases lining up with TRBD2. The V gene end was trimmed by 3 bases and the J gene end by 6 bases; junction bases not matched to a gene: 8. Per the germline V gene, CDR1 is SGHNT and CDR2 is YYREEE (reference sequence). The CDR3 contains 15 residues.

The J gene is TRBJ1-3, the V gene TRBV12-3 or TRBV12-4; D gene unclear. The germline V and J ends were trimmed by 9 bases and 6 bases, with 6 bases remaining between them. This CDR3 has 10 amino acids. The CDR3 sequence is CASQLNTIYF. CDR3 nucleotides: TGTGCCAGTCAGTTAAACACCATATATTTT.

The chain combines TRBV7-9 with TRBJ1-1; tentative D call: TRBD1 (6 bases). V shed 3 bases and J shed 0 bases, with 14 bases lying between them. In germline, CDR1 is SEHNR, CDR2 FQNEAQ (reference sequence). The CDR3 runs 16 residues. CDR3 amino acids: CASSFLTGYLNTEAFF. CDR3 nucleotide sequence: TGTGCCAGCAGCTTTCTCACAGGGTACCTGAACACTGAAGCTTTCTTT.

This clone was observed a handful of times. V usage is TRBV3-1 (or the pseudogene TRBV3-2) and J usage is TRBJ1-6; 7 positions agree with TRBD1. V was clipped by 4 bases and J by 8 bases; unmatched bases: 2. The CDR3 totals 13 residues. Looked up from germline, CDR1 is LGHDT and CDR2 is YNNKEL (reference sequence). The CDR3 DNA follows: TGTGCCAGCAGCCCGGGACAGCATTCACCCCTCCACTTT. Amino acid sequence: CASSPGQHSPLHF.

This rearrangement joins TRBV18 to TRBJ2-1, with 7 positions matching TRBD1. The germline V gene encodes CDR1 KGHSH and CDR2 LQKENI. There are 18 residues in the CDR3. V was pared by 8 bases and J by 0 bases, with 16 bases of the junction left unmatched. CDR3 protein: CASGNLRDSSRSYNEQFF. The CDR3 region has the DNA TGTGCCAGCGGAAACCTCCGGGACAGTTCCCGCTCCTACAATGAGCAGTTCTTC.

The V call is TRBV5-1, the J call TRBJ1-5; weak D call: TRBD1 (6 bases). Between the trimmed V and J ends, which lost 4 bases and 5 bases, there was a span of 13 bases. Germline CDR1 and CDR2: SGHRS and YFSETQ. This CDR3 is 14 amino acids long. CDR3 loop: CASSLAGGDQPQHF. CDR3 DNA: TGCGCCAGCAGCCTGGCGGGGGGCGATCAGCCCCAGCATTTT. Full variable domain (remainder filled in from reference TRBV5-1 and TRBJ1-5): KAGVTQTPRYLIKTRGQQVTLSCSPISGHRSVSWYQQTPGQGLQFLFEYFSETQRNKGNFPGRFSGRQFSNSRSEMNVSTLELGDSALYLCASSLAGGDQPQHFGDGTRLSIL.

CDR3 in DNA: TGTGCCAGCAGAGGGGGAGAGACCCAGTACTTC. As protein: CASRGGETQYF. This chain connects TRBV2 to TRBJ2-5, with D possibly being TRBD1 (6 bases). CDR3 size: 11 residues. V lost 6 bases, J lost 4 bases, and 6 bases lay in between. The V gene's germline CDR1 is SNHLY and CDR2 FYNNEI.

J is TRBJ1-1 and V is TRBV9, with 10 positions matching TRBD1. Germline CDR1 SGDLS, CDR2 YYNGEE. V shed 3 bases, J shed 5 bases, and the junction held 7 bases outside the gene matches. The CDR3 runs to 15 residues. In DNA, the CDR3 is TGTGCCAGCAGCGCCGACAGGGGGCGGGTAACTGAAGCTTTCTTT. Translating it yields CASSADRGRVTEAFF.

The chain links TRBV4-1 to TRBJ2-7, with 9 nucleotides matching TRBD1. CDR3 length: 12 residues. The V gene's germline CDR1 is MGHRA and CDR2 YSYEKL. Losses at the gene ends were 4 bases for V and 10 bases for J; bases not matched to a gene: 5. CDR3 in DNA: TGCGCCAGCAGCCCCGACAGGGGGGTACAGTACTTC. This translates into CASSPDRGVQYF.

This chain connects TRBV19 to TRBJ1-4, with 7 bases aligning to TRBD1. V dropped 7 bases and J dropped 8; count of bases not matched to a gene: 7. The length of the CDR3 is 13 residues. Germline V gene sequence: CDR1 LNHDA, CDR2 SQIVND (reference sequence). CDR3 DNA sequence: TGTGCCAGTAAGGACAGGCAAGGCGAAAAACTGTTTTTT. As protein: CASKDRQGEKLFF.

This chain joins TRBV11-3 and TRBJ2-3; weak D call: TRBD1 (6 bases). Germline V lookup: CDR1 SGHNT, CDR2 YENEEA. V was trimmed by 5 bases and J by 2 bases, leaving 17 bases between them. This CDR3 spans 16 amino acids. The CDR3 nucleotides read TGTGCCAGCAGCAGATCGACAGGTACTAACACAGATACGCAGTATTTT. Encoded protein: CASSRSTGTNTDTQYF.

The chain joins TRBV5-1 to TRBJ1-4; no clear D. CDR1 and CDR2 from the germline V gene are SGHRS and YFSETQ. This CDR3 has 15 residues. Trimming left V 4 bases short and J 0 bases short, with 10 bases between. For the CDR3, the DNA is TGCGCCAGCAGCCCTAGTCTAACAACTAATGAAAAACTGTTTTTT. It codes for CASSPSLTTNEKLFF. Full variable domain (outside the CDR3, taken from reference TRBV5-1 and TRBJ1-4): KAGVTQTPRYLIKTRGQQVTLSCSPISGHRSVSWYQQTPGQGLQFLFEYFSETQRNKGNFPGRFSGRQFSNSRSEMNVSTLELGDSALYLCASSPSLTTNEKLFFGSGTQLSVL.

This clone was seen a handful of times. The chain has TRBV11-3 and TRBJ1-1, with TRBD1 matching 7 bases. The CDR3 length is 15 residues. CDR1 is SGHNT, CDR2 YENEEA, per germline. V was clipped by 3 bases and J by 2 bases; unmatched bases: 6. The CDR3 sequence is CASSFNRGGNTEAFF. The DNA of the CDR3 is TGTGCCAGCAGCTTCAACAGGGGAGGCAACACTGAAGCTTTCTTT.